The rows below give T cell receptor beta chains drawn from one sample of a study of B cell selection in AIRE deficiency. Clones were read by immunoSEQ multiplex PCR, and TCRdb kept only the in-frame ones, dropping some. The sample records fewer than 30,000 clones, around 97% being singletons. Input material: conventional CD4+ T cells sorted from PBMCs. The receptors were sampled from a human donor with AIRE deficiency. CDR3s include the opening cysteine and the closing phenylalanine or tryptophan. The D gene is left open where the match is weak. Clone size is shown for a subset of rows, as once, few, many or a class of expanded clone.

D gene,J gene,clone size,V gene,CDR3 protein,CDR3 DNA
-,TRBJ2-1,-,TRBV7-2,CASSSNGANEQFF,TGTGCCAGCAGCTCCAACGGCGCTAATGAGCAGTTCTTC
-,TRBJ2-1,-,TRBV5-1,CASKINVGGGRNEQFF,TGCGCCAGCAAAATAAATGTAGGGGGAGGTAGGAATGAGCAGTTCTTC
-,TRBJ2-7,-,TRBV5-1,CASSLKGSYEQYF,TGCGCCAGCAGCTTGAAGGGCTCCTACGAGCAGTACTTC
-,TRBJ1-6,-,TRBV11-1,CASSPRDRSSYNSPLHF,TGTGCCAGCAGCCCGAGAGACAGAAGCTCCTATAATTCACCCCTCCACTTT
-,TRBJ2-2,-,TRBV4-3,CASSHRESANTGELFF,TGCGCCAGCAGCCACCGGGAGTCCGCGAACACCGGGGAGCTGTTTTTT
-,TRBJ2-5,-,TRBV5-1,CASSFAPGRETQYF,TGCGCCAGCAGCTTTGCCCCCGGCCGGGAGACCCAGTACTTC
TRBD2,TRBJ2-3,-,TRBV11-2,CASSYRTRLDTQYF,TGTGCCAGCAGCTACCGGACTAGATTGGATACGCAGTATTTT
-,TRBJ2-2,-,TRBV28,CASHRRLGLVGELFF,TGTGCCAGTCACCGCAGGTTGGGGTTGGTCGGGGAGCTGTTTTTT
TRBD1,TRBJ1-5,-,TRBV6-5,CASSRDRGGEQPQHF,TGTGCCAGCAGTAGAGACAGGGGGGGAGAACAGCCCCAGCATTTT
TRBD1,TRBJ1-2,once,TRBV5-4,CASSFTGGNGYTF,TGTGCCAGCAGCTTTACAGGGGGCAATGGCTACACCTTC